A selection of T cell receptor beta chains follows, all from one sample in a study of blood T cell repertoires in COVID-19. Produced via immunoSEQ multiplex PCR; TCRdb's table is partial and in-frame only. The sample has 120,000 or so clones; approximately 80% are singletons. Sequencing used peripheral blood. The receptors shown here come from a man aged 60 to 75 with acute or convalescent COVID-19. The CDR3 runs from the conserved cysteine through the conserved F or W. The D gene is left open where the match is weak. The size of a clone is reported for some rows only, either as once, few or many, or as a class for expanded clones.

J gene: TRBJ2-1
clone size: .
V gene: TRBV11-3
D gene: .
CDR3 DNA: TGTGCCAGCAGCTCCAGACTAGACAATGAGCAGTTCTTC
CDR3 protein: CASSSRLDNEQFF

J gene: TRBJ1-1
clone size: .
V gene: TRBV3-1/TRBV3-2
D gene: .
CDR3 DNA: TGTGCCAGCAGCCTAATTGTTGGGGGCACGAGAGCTTTCTTT
CDR3 protein: CASSLIVGGTRAFF

J gene: TRBJ2-7
clone size: .
V gene: TRBV10-1
D gene: .
CDR3 DNA: TGCGCCAGCAGTGAGTCGGCCGATACTATATCCTACGAGCAGTACTTC
CDR3 protein: CASSESADTISYEQYF

J gene: TRBJ1-1
clone size: .
V gene: TRBV5-1
D gene: .
CDR3 DNA: TGCGCCAGCAGCTTGGACAGGGAAGCTTTCTTT
CDR3 protein: CASSLDREAFF

J gene: TRBJ2-5
clone size: .
V gene: TRBV14
D gene: TRBD2
CDR3 DNA: TGTGCCAGCAGCCAAGATACCACTAGCGGGAGCCAAGAGACCCAGTACTTC
CDR3 protein: CASSQDTTSGSQETQYF

J gene: TRBJ2-3
clone size: .
V gene: TRBV7-3
D gene: .
CDR3 DNA: TGTGCCAGCAGCATCGGACAGTTAGATACGCAGTATTTT
CDR3 protein: CASSIGQLDTQYF

J gene: TRBJ1-1
clone size: .
V gene: TRBV5-5
D gene: TRBD1
CDR3 DNA: TGTGCCAGCAACCGGGACAGGGCGAACACTGAAGCTTTCTTT
CDR3 protein: CASNRDRANTEAFF

J gene: TRBJ2-3
clone size: few
V gene: TRBV5-1
D gene: TRBD2
CDR3 DNA: TGCGCCAGCAGCTTGAGCGGGAGTAAGGATACGCAGTATTTT
CDR3 protein: CASSLSGSKDTQYF

J gene: TRBJ1-5
clone size: .
V gene: TRBV15
D gene: TRBD1
CDR3 DNA: TGTGCCACCAGCAGAGATGGGGGGGACAGGGGGAATCAGCCCCAGCATTTT
CDR3 protein: CATSRDGGDRGNQPQHF

J gene: TRBJ1-6
clone size: .
V gene: TRBV28
D gene: .
CDR3 DNA: TGTGCCAGCAGTTTAAGGAGGGGACGGTCACCCCTCCACTTT
CDR3 protein: CASSLRRGRSPLHF

J gene: TRBJ1-4
clone size: .
V gene: TRBV27
D gene: TRBD1
CDR3 DNA: TGTGCCAGCAGCCGCAGGGGGCTCAGTGAAAAACTGTTTTTT
CDR3 protein: CASSRRGLSEKLFF

J gene: TRBJ1-1
clone size: .
V gene: TRBV18
D gene: .
CDR3 DNA: TGTGCCAGCTCACCAAGTTTCTCTACGGGGGACACTGAAGCTTTCTTT
CDR3 protein: CASSPSFSTGDTEAFF

J gene: TRBJ1-4
clone size: .
V gene: TRBV28
D gene: TRBD1
CDR3 DNA: TGTGCCAGCAGTTTATATACAGGGGAGAAACTGTTTTTT
CDR3 protein: CASSLYTGEKLFF

J gene: TRBJ2-1
clone size: .
V gene: TRBV5-6
D gene: .
CDR3 DNA: TGTGCCAGCAGCCCTACTCCGAGCTCCTACAATGAGCAGTTCTTC
CDR3 protein: CASSPTPSSYNEQFF

J gene: TRBJ2-7
clone size: .
V gene: TRBV4-2
D gene: TRBD2
CDR3 DNA: TGTGCCAGCAGCCAAGGGGCTTGGACTAGCGGGGTCGAGCAGTACTTC
CDR3 protein: CASSQGAWTSGVEQYF

J gene: TRBJ2-7
clone size: .
V gene: TRBV27
D gene: TRBD2
CDR3 DNA: TGTGCCAGCAGTTTGTCTAAGCGGGAAGCGCCATTGGGGCAGTACTTC
CDR3 protein: CASSLSKREAPLGQYF

J gene: TRBJ1-3
clone size: .
V gene: TRBV2
D gene: .
CDR3 DNA: TGTGCCAGCAGACCACAGGGTCCTGGAAACACCATATATTTT
CDR3 protein: CASRPQGPGNTIYF

J gene: TRBJ1-2
clone size: .
V gene: TRBV28
D gene: TRBD1
CDR3 DNA: TGTGCCAGCAGTTGGAACCAAGCGGGACAGGGGAAGGATGGCTACACCTTC
CDR3 protein: CASSWNQAGQGKDGYTF

J gene: TRBJ2-1
clone size: .
V gene: TRBV5-1
D gene: TRBD2
CDR3 DNA: TGCGCCAGCAGCGCGGAACTAGCGGGCCTCTACAATGAGCAGTTCTTC
CDR3 protein: CASSAELAGLYNEQFF

J gene: TRBJ1-5
clone size: .
V gene: TRBV5-1
D gene: TRBD1
CDR3 DNA: TGCGCCAGCAGCTTGGTTGGAGGGGGCGATCAGCCCCAGCATTTT
CDR3 protein: CASSLVGGGDQPQHF

J gene: TRBJ1-4
clone size: .
V gene: TRBV6-6
D gene: .
CDR3 DNA: TGTGCCAGCAGTCGAGGGTCGGGAAACGGTAATGAAAAACTGTTTTTT
CDR3 protein: CASSRGSGNGNEKLFF

J gene: TRBJ2-1
clone size: .
V gene: TRBV5-4
D gene: TRBD1
CDR3 DNA: TGTGCCAGCACCCAGGGACAGGCGAGCTCCTACAATGAGCAGTTCTTC
CDR3 protein: CASTQGQASSYNEQFF

J gene: TRBJ2-7
clone size: .
V gene: TRBV19
D gene: TRBD1
CDR3 DNA: TGTGCCAGTAGTATGGGACAGGGTGGAGGGTACGAGCAGTACTTC
CDR3 protein: CASSMGQGGGYEQYF

J gene: TRBJ2-2
clone size: .
V gene: TRBV21-1
D gene: .
CDR3 DNA: TGTGCCAGCAGCGGAAAAAAGCGGGAGGACCCCGACAGGGGGCCCACCGGGGAGCTGTTTTTT
CDR3 protein: CASSGKKREDPDRGPTGELFF

J gene: TRBJ2-7
clone size: .
V gene: TRBV4-2
D gene: .
CDR3 DNA: TGTGCCAGCAGCCAGAGCGGTTCCTCCTACGAGCAGTACTTC
CDR3 protein: CASSQSGSSYEQYF

J gene: TRBJ2-2
clone size: .
V gene: TRBV6-6
D gene: .
CDR3 DNA: TGTGCCAGCAGTTACTCCTCGGACACCGGGGAGCTGTTTTTT
CDR3 protein: CASSYSSDTGELFF

J gene: TRBJ1-2
clone size: .
V gene: TRBV9
D gene: TRBD1
CDR3 DNA: TGTGCCAGCAGCGTAGCAGACAGGGGGCGGGTCGGCTACACCTTC
CDR3 protein: CASSVADRGRVGYTF

J gene: TRBJ2-7
clone size: .
V gene: TRBV10-3
D gene: TRBD1
CDR3 DNA: TGTGCCATCAGCGGGACAGGGATCTACGAGCAGTACTTC
CDR3 protein: CAISGTGIYEQYF

J gene: TRBJ1-1
clone size: .
V gene: TRBV28
D gene: .
CDR3 DNA: TGTGCCAGCAGCTATTGGGGACTCCAGAACACTGAAGCTTTCTTT
CDR3 protein: CASSYWGLQNTEAFF

J gene: TRBJ2-2
clone size: .
V gene: TRBV12-3/TRBV12-4
D gene: TRBD1
CDR3 DNA: TGTGCCAGCAGTCACAGGGGCGGGGAGCTGTTTTTT
CDR3 protein: CASSHRGGELFF

J gene: TRBJ2-3
clone size: .
V gene: TRBV3-1/TRBV3-2
D gene: TRBD2
CDR3 DNA: TGTGCCAGCAGCCAAGTTTGGCTAGCGGGAGGGTTTACAGATACGCAGTATTTT
CDR3 protein: CASSQVWLAGGFTDTQYF

J gene: TRBJ1-6
clone size: .
V gene: TRBV27
D gene: .
CDR3 DNA: TGTGCCAGCAGTTTACCTCGTATTCGTAATTCACCCCTCCACTTT
CDR3 protein: CASSLPRIRNSPLHF

J gene: TRBJ2-1
clone size: few
V gene: TRBV6-4
D gene: TRBD1
CDR3 DNA: TGTGCCAGCAGTCTGGGGACAGGGGATTACAATGAGCAGTTCTTC
CDR3 protein: CASSLGTGDYNEQFF

J gene: TRBJ2-5
clone size: .
V gene: TRBV28
D gene: TRBD2
CDR3 DNA: TGTGCCAGCAGTCCTACTAGCGGGAGGGGAGGAGAGACCCAGTACTTC
CDR3 protein: CASSPTSGRGGETQYF

J gene: TRBJ1-1
clone size: .
V gene: TRBV4-1
D gene: .
CDR3 DNA: TGCGCCAGCAGCCAAGATGACTCGACTGAAGCTTTCTTT
CDR3 protein: CASSQDDSTEAFF

J gene: TRBJ2-7
clone size: .
V gene: TRBV24-1
D gene: .
CDR3 DNA: TGTGCCACCAGTGCAGGGATCGGCGAGCAGTACTTC
CDR3 protein: CATSAGIGEQYF

J gene: TRBJ1-2
clone size: .
V gene: TRBV28
D gene: .
CDR3 DNA: TGTGCCAGCAATCTCCAGCGGGTTAGCGGCTACACCTTC
CDR3 protein: CASNLQRVSGYTF

J gene: TRBJ2-1
clone size: .
V gene: TRBV19
D gene: .
CDR3 DNA: TGTGCCAGTAGTCCAGGAGGCTACAATGAGCAGTTCTTC
CDR3 protein: CASSPGGYNEQFF

J gene: TRBJ2-7
clone size: .
V gene: TRBV6-2/TRBV6-3
D gene: TRBD1
CDR3 DNA: TGTGCCAGCAGTGCCACAGGGGCAGGGTTGGTCTCCTACGAGCAGTACTTC
CDR3 protein: CASSATGAGLVSYEQYF

J gene: TRBJ1-6
clone size: few
V gene: TRBV30
D gene: .
CDR3 DNA: TGTGCCTGGAGATTGGCTAGGGGACACGGAGGCGGTAATTCACCCCTCCACTTT
CDR3 protein: CAWRLARGHGGGNSPLHF

J gene: TRBJ2-3
clone size: .
V gene: TRBV28
D gene: TRBD1
CDR3 DNA: TGTGCCAGCAGTCCACCACGGACAGGGGCGGCAGATACGCAGTATTTT
CDR3 protein: CASSPPRTGAADTQYF

J gene: TRBJ1-1
clone size: .
V gene: TRBV5-1
D gene: .
CDR3 DNA: TGCGCCAGCAGTGACAACCCGGATGGATGGACTGAAGCTTTCTTT
CDR3 protein: CASSDNPDGWTEAFF

J gene: TRBJ1-4
clone size: .
V gene: TRBV28
D gene: .
CDR3 DNA: TGTGCCAGCAGTTCGGCGGCCTTTCCAACTAATGAAAAACTGTTTTTT
CDR3 protein: CASSSAAFPTNEKLFF

J gene: TRBJ2-1
clone size: .
V gene: TRBV11-3
D gene: TRBD2
CDR3 DNA: TGTGCCAGCAGCTTAGATGGTGGGAGGGGTCGAGCGGGAGGGCCGGAGCAGTTCTTC
CDR3 protein: CASSLDGGRGRAGGPEQFF

J gene: TRBJ1-1
clone size: .
V gene: TRBV19
D gene: .
CDR3 DNA: TGTGCCAGTAGTATTATCCCGGGAATGAACACTGAAGCTTTCTTT
CDR3 protein: CASSIIPGMNTEAFF

J gene: TRBJ2-7
clone size: few
V gene: TRBV27
D gene: TRBD1
CDR3 DNA: TGTGCCAGCAGTTTATCGTGGGACAGAGAGATCCACGAGCAGTACTTC
CDR3 protein: CASSLSWDREIHEQYF

J gene: TRBJ2-1
clone size: .
V gene: TRBV29-1
D gene: TRBD2
CDR3 DNA: TGCAGCGTTGTGACTAGCGGTAATGAGCAGTTCTTC
CDR3 protein: CSVVTSGNEQFF

J gene: TRBJ1-3
clone size: .
V gene: TRBV3-1/TRBV3-2
D gene: TRBD1
CDR3 DNA: TGTGCCAGCAGCTGGGACAGGCGCGCAGATGGAAACACCATATATTTT
CDR3 protein: CASSWDRRADGNTIYF

J gene: TRBJ2-3
clone size: .
V gene: TRBV9
D gene: .
CDR3 DNA: TGTGCCAGCAGCGTAGTTGCAGGGCGCTCCACAGATACGCAGTATTTT
CDR3 protein: CASSVVAGRSTDTQYF

J gene: TRBJ2-2
clone size: .
V gene: TRBV7-9
D gene: .
CDR3 DNA: TGTGCCAGCAGCCCGCCCCCCGGGTATAACACCGGGGAGCTGTTTTTT
CDR3 protein: CASSPPPGYNTGELFF

J gene: TRBJ1-2
clone size: .
V gene: TRBV28
D gene: .
CDR3 DNA: TGTGCCAGCGGCACCTATGGCTACACCTTC
CDR3 protein: CASGTYGYTF

J gene: TRBJ2-7
clone size: few
V gene: TRBV9
D gene: TRBD1
CDR3 DNA: TGTGCCAGCAGCGTAGGTCCAGGGGGCAACGAGCAGTACTTC
CDR3 protein: CASSVGPGGNEQYF

J gene: TRBJ1-2
clone size: .
V gene: TRBV5-4
D gene: .
CDR3 DNA: TGTGCCAGCAGCTTGGGTCTGGGACTCAACTATGGCTACACCTTC
CDR3 protein: CASSLGLGLNYGYTF

J gene: TRBJ2-7
clone size: .
V gene: TRBV5-1
D gene: TRBD2
CDR3 DNA: TGCGCCAGCAGCTCTCCCTTAGCGGGAGAGGAGCAGTACTTC
CDR3 protein: CASSSPLAGEEQYF

J gene: TRBJ2-5
clone size: .
V gene: TRBV11-2
D gene: .
CDR3 DNA: TGTGCCAGCCGGAACAGGGTATTACAAGAGACCCAGTACTTC
CDR3 protein: CASRNRVLQETQYF

J gene: TRBJ1-5
clone size: .
V gene: TRBV2
D gene: TRBD1
CDR3 DNA: TGTGCCAGCAGTGAAGGGGGACAGGGGCATCAGCCCCAGCATTTT
CDR3 protein: CASSEGGQGHQPQHF

J gene: TRBJ1-6
clone size: .
V gene: TRBV7-9
D gene: .
CDR3 DNA: TGTGCCAGCAGCCCGGTGGCTGGGGAGAATTCACCCCTCCACTTT
CDR3 protein: CASSPVAGENSPLHF

J gene: TRBJ1-2
clone size: .
V gene: TRBV18
D gene: TRBD1
CDR3 DNA: TGTGCCAGCTCACCTTTTGGACAGGGATATGGCTACACCTTC
CDR3 protein: CASSPFGQGYGYTF

J gene: TRBJ1-6
clone size: .
V gene: TRBV4-1
D gene: .
CDR3 DNA: TGCGCCAGCAGCCAAGTTTCGGGGATTGATAATTCACCCCTCCACTTT
CDR3 protein: CASSQVSGIDNSPLHF